The rows below give T cell receptor beta chains drawn from one sample of a study of blood T cell repertoires in COVID-19. Produced via immunoSEQ multiplex PCR; TCRdb's table is partial and in-frame only. Of about 150,000 clones in the sample, 87% are singletons; the top ten hold 6% to 7%. The sample consisted of peripheral blood. These receptors all come from an elderly man with acute or convalescent COVID-19. Both conserved end residues are part of each CDR3. Fields, in order: J gene, clone size, V gene, CDR3 length, D gene, CDR3 DNA, CDR3 protein. A D gene is named only where the DNA matches it firmly. Clone size is not always given. Where it is, it says once, few, many or a class for expanded clones.

J: TRBJ2-1; size: -; V: TRBV11-3; length: 14; D: -; DNA: TGTGCCAGCAGCTCGGACAGTTTATACAATGAGCAGTTCTTC; CDR3: CASSSDSLYNEQFF
J: TRBJ2-1; size: -; V: TRBV28; length: 16; D: TRBD1; DNA: TGTGCCAGCAGCGCTTCCGGGACAGGGGCCTACAATGAGCAGTTCTTC; CDR3: CASSASGTGAYNEQFF
J: TRBJ2-7; size: -; V: TRBV2; length: 14; D: -; DNA: TGTGCCAGCAGTGATCGTACAGGTTATTACGAGCAGTACTTC; CDR3: CASSDRTGYYEQYF
J: TRBJ1-5; size: -; V: TRBV19; length: 16; D: -; DNA: TGTGCCAGTAGTATACAGGTTTTTCCTGGGAATCAGCCCCAGCATTTT; CDR3: CASSIQVFPGNQPQHF
J: TRBJ2-1; size: -; V: TRBV27; length: 14; D: TRBD2; DNA: TGTGCCAGCAGTCATAGCGGGGGGAACAATGAGCAGTTCTTC; CDR3: CASSHSGGNNEQFF
J: TRBJ1-2; size: -; V: TRBV21-1; length: 17; D: -; DNA: TGTGCCAGCAGCTCTAGGGGGGGCGGCGGGGGAGCCTATGGCTACACCTTC; CDR3: CASSSRGGGGGAYGYTF
J: TRBJ2-1; size: -; V: TRBV24-1; length: 23; D: TRBD2; DNA: TGTGCCACCAGGGGTAGGACTAGCGGGAAGGGGGAGGCCGACACGAGCTCCTACAATGAGCAGTTCTTC; CDR3: CATRGRTSGKGEADTSSYNEQFF
J: TRBJ2-5; size: -; V: TRBV9; length: 16; D: -; DNA: TGTGCCAGCAGCCCTTTTTTAGGGAGCCTGGGGGAGACCCAGTACTTC; CDR3: CASSPFLGSLGETQYF
J: TRBJ1-1; size: -; V: TRBV7-6; length: 15; D: -; DNA: TGTGCCAGCAGCTTAGGTGCTGGCGGGAACACTGAAGCTTTCTTT; CDR3: CASSLGAGGNTEAFF
J: TRBJ2-7; size: -; V: TRBV28; length: 15; D: TRBD2; DNA: TGTGCCAGCAGCTCAAGCGGGAGCCTATCCTACGAGCAGTACTTC; CDR3: CASSSSGSLSYEQYF
J: TRBJ1-5; size: -; V: TRBV28; length: 16; D: -; DNA: TGTGCCACCGCCGCAATTCGGACAGCCAGCAATCAGCCCCAGCATTTT; CDR3: CATAAIRTASNQPQHF
J: TRBJ2-3; size: -; V: TRBV5-6; length: 16; D: -; DNA: TGTGCCAGCAGCCAACAGGGTGGTATGGTCGCAGATACGCAGTATTTT; CDR3: CASSQQGGMVADTQYF
J: TRBJ2-1; size: few; V: TRBV7-9; length: 15; D: -; DNA: TGTGCCAGCAGCTTAGGGGGTGACAGGAACAATGAGCAGTTCTTC; CDR3: CASSLGGDRNNEQFF
J: TRBJ1-3; size: -; V: TRBV3-1/TRBV3-2; length: 18; D: TRBD1; DNA: TGTGCCAGCAGCCAGCGAACCGGGACAGGGTATCCCCTAAACACCATATATTTT; CDR3: CASSQRTGTGYPLNTIYF
J: TRBJ2-5; size: -; V: TRBV24-1; length: 16; D: -; DNA: TGTGCCACCAGTGGCCCGTCCGGTAAGAGCCAAGAGACCCAGTACTTC; CDR3: CATSGPSGKSQETQYF
J: TRBJ2-3; size: -; V: TRBV9; length: 16; D: TRBD2; DNA: TGTGCCAGCAGCGCCTTAGCGGGAGGAAGCACAGATACGCAGTATTTT; CDR3: CASSALAGGSTDTQYF
J: TRBJ2-7; size: once; V: TRBV6-1; length: 15; D: TRBD2; DNA: TGTGCCAGCAGTGATTCCCTTGGCGGGAGCTACGAGCAGTACTTC; CDR3: CASSDSLGGSYEQYF
J: TRBJ1-6; size: -; V: TRBV7-8; length: 15; D: TRBD1; DNA: TGTGCCAGCAGCTTAGCGCGGACAGGGGGTTCACCCCTCCACTTT; CDR3: CASSLARTGGSPLHF